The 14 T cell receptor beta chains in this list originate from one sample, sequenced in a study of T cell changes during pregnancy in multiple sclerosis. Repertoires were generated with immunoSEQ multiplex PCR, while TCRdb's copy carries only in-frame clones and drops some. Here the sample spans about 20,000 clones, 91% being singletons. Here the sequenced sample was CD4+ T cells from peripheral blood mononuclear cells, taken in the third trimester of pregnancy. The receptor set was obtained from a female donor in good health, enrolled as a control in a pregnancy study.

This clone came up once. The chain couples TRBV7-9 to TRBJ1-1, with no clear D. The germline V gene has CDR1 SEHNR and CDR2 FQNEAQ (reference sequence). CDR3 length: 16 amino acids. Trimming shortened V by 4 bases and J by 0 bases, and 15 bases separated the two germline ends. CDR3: CASSYQGGALNTEAFF. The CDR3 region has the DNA TGTGCCAGCAGCTATCAAGGTGGAGCCCTGAACACTGAAGCTTTCTTT.

Written as DNA, the CDR3 is TGTGCCAGTAGTCAACAGGCAGGCACTGAAGCTTTCTTT. Translated, it gives CASSQQAGTEAFF. The chain joins TRBV19 to TRBJ1-1; D might be TRBD1 (5 bases). V was trimmed by 5 bases and J by 4 bases, leaving 11 bases between them. The CDR3 contains 13 residues. CDR1 is LNHDA and CDR2 is SQIVND in the germline V gene (reference sequence). Filled out from reference TRBV19 and TRBJ1-1, the complete variable domain reads DGGITQSPKYLFRKEGQNVTLSCEQNLNHDAMYWYRQDPGQGLRLIYYSQIVNDFQKGDIAEGYSVSREKKESFPLTVTSAQKNPTAFYLCASSQQAGTEAFFGQGTRLTVV.

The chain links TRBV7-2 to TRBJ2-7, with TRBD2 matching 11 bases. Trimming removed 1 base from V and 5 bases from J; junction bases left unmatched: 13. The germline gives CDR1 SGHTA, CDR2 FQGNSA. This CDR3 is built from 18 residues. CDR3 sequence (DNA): TGTGCCAGCAGCTTAGGATGGCTAGCGGGAGGCGGGTGGGACGAGCAGTACTTC. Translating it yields CASSLGWLAGGGWDEQYF.

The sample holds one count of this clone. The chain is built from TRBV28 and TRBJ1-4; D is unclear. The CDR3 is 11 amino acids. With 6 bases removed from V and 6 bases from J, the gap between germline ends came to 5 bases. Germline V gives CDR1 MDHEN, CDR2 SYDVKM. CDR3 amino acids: CASSPYEKLFF. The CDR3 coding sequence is TGTGCCAGCAGCCCATATGAAAAACTGTTTTTT.

CDR3 loop: CASNRQGTDTEAFF. CDR3 sequence (DNA): TGTGCCAGCAATAGACAGGGCACGGACACTGAAGCTTTCTTT. This chain links TRBV9 with TRBJ1-1, with 7 nucleotides matching TRBD1. The CDR3 is made up of 14 amino acids. Trimming took 6 bases from V and 3 from J; bases not matched to a gene: 8. Germline V CDR1 and CDR2: SGDLS, YYNGEE.

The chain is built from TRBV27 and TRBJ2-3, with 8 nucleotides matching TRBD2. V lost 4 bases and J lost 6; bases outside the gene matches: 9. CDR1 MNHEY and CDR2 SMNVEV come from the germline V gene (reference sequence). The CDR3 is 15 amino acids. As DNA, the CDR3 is TGTGCCAGCAGTTCCCAACTAGCGGCAAGGGATACGCAGTATTTT. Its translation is CASSSQLAARDTQYF.

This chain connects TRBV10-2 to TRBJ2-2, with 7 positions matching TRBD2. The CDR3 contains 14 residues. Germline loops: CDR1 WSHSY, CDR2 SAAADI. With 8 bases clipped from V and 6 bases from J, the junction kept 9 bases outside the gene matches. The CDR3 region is CASLVAGRAGELFF. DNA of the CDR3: TGCGCCAGCCTTGTGGCAGGGAGGGCCGGGGAGCTGTTTTTT.

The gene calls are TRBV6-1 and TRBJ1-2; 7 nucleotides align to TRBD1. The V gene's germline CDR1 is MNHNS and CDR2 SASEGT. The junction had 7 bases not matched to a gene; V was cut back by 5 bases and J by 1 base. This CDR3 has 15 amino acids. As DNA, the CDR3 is TGTGCCAGCAGTCGACAGGGACGGGGTAACTATGGCTACACCTTC. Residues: CASSRQGRGNYGYTF.

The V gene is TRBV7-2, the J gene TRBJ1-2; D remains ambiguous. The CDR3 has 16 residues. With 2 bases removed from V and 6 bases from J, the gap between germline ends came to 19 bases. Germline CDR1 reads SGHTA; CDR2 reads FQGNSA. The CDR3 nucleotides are TGTGCCAGCAGCTTAACCCATCGGTACAGTAATGATGGCTACACCTTC. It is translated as CASSLTHRYSNDGYTF.

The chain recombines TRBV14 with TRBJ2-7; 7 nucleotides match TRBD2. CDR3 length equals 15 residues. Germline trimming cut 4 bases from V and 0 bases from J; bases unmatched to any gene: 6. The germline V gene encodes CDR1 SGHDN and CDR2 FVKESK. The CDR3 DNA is TGTGCCAGCAGCCTCGGGGGGACCCTCTCCTACGAGCAGTACTTC. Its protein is CASSLGGTLSYEQYF.

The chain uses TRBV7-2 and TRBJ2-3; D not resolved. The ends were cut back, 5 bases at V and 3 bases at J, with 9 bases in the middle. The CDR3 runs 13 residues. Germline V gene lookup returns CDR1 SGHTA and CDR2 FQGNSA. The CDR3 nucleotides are TGTGCCAGCAGCACCCGACTGACAGATACGCAGTATTTT. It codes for CASSTRLTDTQYF.

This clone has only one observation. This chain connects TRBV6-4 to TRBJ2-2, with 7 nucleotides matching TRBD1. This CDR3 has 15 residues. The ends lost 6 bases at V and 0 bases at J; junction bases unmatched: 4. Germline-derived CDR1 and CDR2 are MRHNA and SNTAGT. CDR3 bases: TGTGCCAGCAGACCACAGGGGACGAACACCGGGGAGCTGTTTTTT. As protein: CASRPQGTNTGELFF.

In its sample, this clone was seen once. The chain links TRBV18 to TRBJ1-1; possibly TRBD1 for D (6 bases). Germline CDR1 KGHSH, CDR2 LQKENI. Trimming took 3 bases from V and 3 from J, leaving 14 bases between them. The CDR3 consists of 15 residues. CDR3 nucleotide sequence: TGTGCCAGCTCACCCCGGGGGGGCTCAGACACTGAAGCTTTCTTT. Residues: CASSPRGGSDTEAFF.

The CDR3 spells CASSQDPPSGGPHEQYF. For the CDR3, the DNA is TGCGCCAGCAGCCAAGATCCCCCTAGCGGGGGGCCCCACGAGCAGTACTTC. V and J are TRBV4-3 and TRBJ2-7; 11 nucleotides line up with TRBD2. J was trimmed by 5 bases and V by 0 bases; bases with no gene match: 9. The CDR3 spans 17 residues. CDR1 is LGHNA, CDR2 YSLEER, per germline.